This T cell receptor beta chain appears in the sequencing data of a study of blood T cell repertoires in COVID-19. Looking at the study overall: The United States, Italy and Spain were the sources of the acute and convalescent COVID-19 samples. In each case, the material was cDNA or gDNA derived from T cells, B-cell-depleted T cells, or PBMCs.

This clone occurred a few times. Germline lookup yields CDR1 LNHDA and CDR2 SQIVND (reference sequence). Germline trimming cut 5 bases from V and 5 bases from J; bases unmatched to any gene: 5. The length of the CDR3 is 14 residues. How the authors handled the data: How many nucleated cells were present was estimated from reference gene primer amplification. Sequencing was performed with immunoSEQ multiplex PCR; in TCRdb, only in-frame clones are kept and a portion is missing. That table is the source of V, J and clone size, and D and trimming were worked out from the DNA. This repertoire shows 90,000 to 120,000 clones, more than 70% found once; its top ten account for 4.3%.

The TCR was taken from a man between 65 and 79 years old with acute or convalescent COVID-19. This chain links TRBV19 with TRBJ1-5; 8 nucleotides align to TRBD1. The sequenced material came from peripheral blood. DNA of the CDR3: TGTGCCAGTAGTTTCGACAGGGGCCATCAGCCCCAGCATTTT. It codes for CASSFDRGHQPQHF.